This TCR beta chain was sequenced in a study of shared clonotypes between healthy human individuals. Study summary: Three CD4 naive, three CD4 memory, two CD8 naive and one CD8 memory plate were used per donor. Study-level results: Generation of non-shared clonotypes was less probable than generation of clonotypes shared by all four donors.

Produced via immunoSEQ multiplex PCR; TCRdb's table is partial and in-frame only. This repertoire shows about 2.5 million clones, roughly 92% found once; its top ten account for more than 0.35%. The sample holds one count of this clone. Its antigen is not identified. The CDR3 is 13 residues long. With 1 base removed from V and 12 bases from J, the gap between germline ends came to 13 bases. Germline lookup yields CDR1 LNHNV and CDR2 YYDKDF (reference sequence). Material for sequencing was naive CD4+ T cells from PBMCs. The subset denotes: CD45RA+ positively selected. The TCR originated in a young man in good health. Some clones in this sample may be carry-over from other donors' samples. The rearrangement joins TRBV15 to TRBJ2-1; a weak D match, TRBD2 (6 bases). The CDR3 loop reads CATSRGTTLPQFF. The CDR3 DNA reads TGTGCCACCAGCAGAGGGACTACCCTGCCGCAGTTCTTC.